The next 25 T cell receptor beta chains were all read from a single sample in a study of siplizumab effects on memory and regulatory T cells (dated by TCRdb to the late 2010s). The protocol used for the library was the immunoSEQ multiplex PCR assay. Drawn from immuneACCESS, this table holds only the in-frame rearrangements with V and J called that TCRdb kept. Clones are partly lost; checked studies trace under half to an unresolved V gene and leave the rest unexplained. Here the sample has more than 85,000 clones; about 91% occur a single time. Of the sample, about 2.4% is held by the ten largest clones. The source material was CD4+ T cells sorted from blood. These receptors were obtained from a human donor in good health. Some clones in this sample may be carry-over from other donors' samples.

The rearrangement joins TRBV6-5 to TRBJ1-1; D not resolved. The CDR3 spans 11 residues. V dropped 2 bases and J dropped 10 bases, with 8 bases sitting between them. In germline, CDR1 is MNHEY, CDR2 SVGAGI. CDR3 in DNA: TGTGCCAGCAGTTACGTGGGAAGAGCTTTCTTT. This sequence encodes CASSYVGRAFF.

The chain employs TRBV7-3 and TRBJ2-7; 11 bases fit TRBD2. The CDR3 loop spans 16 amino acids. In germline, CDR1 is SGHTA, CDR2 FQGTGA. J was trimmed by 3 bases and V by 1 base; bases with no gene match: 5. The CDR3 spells CASSLITSGRVYEQYF. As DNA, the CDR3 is TGTGCCAGCAGCTTAATTACTAGCGGGAGAGTCTACGAGCAGTACTTC. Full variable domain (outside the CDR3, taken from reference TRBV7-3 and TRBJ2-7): GAGVSQTPSNKVTEKGKYVELRCDPISGHTALYWYRQSLGQGPEFLIYFQGTGAADDSGLPNDRFFAVRPEGSVSTLKIQRTERGDSAVYLCASSLITSGRVYEQYFGPGTRLTVT.

The CDR3 nucleotides read TGTGCCAGCAGCTTCCCGTTCGGGGAATTTAGCACTGAAGCTTTCTTT. This translates into CASSFPFGEFSTEAFF. This sequence joins TRBV5-4 and TRBJ1-1; D is undetermined. This CDR3 has 16 amino acids. Trimming shortened V by 2 bases and J by 4 bases, and 18 bases separated the two germline ends. The germline gives CDR1 SGHNT, CDR2 YYREEE (reference sequence).

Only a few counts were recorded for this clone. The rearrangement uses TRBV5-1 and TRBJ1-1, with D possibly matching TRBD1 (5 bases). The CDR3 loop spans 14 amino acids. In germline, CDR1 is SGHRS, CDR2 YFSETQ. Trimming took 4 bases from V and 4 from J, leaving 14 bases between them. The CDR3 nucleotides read TGCGCCAGCAGCCCCTCAGGAGGGGCCACTGAAGCTTTCTTT. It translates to CASSPSGGATEAFF. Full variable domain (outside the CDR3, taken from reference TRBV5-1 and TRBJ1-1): KAGVTQTPRYLIKTRGQQVTLSCSPISGHRSVSWYQQTPGQGLQFLFEYFSETQRNKGNFPGRFSGRQFSNSRSEMNVSTLELGDSALYLCASSPSGGATEAFFGQGTRLTVV.

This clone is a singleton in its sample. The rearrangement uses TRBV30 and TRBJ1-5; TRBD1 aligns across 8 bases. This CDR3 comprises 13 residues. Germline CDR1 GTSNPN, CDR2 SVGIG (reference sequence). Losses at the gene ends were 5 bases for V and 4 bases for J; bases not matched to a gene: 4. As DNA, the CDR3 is TGTGCCTGGGACAGGGGCCGAAATCAGCCCCAGCATTTT. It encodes CAWDRGRNQPQHF.

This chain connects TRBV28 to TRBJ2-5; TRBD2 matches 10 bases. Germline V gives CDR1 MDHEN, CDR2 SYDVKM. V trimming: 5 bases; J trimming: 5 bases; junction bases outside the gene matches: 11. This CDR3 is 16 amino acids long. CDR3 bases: TGTGCCAGCAGTCTCGGTGCTAGCGGGAGCGGGGAGACCCAGTACTTC. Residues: CASSLGASGSGETQYF.

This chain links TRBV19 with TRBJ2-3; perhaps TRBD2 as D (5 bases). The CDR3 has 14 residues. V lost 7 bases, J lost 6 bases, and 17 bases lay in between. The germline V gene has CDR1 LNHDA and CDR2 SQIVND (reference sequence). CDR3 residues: CASMRSGGYDTQYF. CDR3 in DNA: TGTGCCAGTATGAGAAGCGGAGGTTACGATACGCAGTATTTT.

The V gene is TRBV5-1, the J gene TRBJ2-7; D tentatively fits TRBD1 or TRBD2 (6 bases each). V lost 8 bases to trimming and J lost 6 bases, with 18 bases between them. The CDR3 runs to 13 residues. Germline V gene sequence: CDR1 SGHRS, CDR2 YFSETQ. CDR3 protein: CASQQGLALEQYF. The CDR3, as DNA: TGCGCCAGTCAACAGGGACTTGCCCTCGAGCAGTACTTC.

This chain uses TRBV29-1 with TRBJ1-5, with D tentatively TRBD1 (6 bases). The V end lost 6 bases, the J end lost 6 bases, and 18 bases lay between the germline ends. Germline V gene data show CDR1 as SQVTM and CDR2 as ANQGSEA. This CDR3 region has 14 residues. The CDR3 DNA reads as TGCAGCGTAATAGAAAACAGGGAGGGTCAGCCCCAGCATTTT. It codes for CSVIENREGQPQHF.

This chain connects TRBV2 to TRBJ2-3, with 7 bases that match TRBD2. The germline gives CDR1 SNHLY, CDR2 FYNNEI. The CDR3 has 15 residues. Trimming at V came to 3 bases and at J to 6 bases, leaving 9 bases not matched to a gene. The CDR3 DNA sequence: TGTGCCAGCAGTGAGCTTCAGGGAGGGATTGATACGCAGTATTTT. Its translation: CASSELQGGIDTQYF.

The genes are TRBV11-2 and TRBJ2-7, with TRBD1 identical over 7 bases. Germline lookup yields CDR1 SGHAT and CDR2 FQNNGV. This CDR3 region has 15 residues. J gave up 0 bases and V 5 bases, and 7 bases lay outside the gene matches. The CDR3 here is CASSQGQIISYEQYF. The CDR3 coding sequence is TGTGCCAGCAGCCAGGGACAGATAATCTCCTACGAGCAGTACTTC.

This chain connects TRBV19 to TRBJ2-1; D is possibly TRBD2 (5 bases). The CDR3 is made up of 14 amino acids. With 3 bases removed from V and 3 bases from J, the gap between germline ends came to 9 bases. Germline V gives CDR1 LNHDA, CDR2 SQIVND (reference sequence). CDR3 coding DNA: TGTGCCAGTAGTATCGCAGGACTCTACAATGAGCAGTTCTTC. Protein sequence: CASSIAGLYNEQFF.

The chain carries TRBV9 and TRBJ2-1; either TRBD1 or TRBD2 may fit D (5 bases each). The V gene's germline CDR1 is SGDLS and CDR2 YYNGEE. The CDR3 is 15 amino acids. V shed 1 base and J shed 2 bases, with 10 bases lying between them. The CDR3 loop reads CASSVQGDPYNEQFF. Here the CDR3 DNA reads TGTGCCAGCAGCGTACAGGGAGATCCCTACAATGAGCAGTTCTTC.

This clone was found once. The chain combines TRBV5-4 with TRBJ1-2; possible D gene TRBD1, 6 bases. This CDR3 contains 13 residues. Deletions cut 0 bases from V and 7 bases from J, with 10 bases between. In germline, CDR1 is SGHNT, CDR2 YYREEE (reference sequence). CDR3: CASSLVGGGGYTF. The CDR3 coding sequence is TGTGCCAGCAGCTTGGTTGGAGGGGGTGGCTACACCTTC.

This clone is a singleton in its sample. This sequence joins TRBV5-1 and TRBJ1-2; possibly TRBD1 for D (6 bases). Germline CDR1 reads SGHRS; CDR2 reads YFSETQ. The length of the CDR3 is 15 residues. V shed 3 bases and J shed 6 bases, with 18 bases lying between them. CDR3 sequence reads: CASSWGPRVRDGYTF. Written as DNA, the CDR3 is TGCGCCAGCAGCTGGGGGCCCAGGGTCCGGGATGGCTACACCTTC.

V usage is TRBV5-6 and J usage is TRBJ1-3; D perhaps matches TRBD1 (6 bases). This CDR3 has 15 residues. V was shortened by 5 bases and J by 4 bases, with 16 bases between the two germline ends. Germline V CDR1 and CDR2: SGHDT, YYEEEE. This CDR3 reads CASRRMGGQGNTIYF. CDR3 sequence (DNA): TGTGCCAGCAGGCGGATGGGTGGACAGGGAAACACCATATATTTT.

CDR3 protein: CASSEEGGGVKLFF. The CDR3 region has the DNA TGTGCCAGCAGTGAAGAGGGAGGGGGAGTGAAGCTGTTTTTT. V and J are TRBV6-1 and TRBJ2-2, with TRBD2 as a possible D gene (7 bases). Germline V CDR1 and CDR2: MNHNS, SASEGT. This CDR3 is 14 amino acids long. V gave up 1 base and J gave up 12 bases, with 15 bases separating them.

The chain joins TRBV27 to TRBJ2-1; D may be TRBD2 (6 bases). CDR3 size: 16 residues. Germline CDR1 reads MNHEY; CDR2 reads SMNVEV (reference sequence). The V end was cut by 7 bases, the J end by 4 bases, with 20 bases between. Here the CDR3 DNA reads TGTGCCAGCACCTCCACCTCTTGGGGGACTTACAATGAGCAGTTCTTC. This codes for CASTSTSWGTYNEQFF.

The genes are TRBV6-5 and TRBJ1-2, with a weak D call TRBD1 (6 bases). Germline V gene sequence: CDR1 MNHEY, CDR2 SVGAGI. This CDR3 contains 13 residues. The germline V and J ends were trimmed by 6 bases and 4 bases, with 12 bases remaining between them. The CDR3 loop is CASSLQGSYGYTF. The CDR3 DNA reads TGTGCCAGCAGCCTACAGGGTTCCTATGGCTACACCTTC.

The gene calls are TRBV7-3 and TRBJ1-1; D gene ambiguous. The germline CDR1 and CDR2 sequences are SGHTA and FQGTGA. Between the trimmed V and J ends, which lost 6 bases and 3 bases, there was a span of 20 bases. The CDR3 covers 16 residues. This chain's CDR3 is CASRRVSGAWDTEAFF. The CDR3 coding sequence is TGTGCCAGCAGGAGGGTGTCCGGCGCATGGGACACTGAAGCTTTCTTT.

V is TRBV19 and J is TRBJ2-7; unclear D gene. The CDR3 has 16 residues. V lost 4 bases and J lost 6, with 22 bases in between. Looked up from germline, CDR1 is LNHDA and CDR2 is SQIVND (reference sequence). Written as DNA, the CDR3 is TGTGCCAGTAGTAGGGCAGGCTCATCCCTCCTCGGCGAGCAGTACTTC. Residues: CASSRAGSSLLGEQYF.

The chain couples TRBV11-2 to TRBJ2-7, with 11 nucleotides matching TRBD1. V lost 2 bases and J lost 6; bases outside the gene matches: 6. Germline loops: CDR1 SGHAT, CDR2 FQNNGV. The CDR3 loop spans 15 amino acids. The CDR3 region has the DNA TGTGCCAGCAGCTTACGGGGACAGGGGGTTGCCGAGCAGTACTTC. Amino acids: CASSLRGQGVAEQYF.

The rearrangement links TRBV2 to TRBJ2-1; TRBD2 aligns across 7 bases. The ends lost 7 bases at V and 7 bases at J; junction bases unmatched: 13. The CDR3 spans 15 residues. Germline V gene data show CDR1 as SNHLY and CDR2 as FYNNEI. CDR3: CASNPGAGVGNEQFF. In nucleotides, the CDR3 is TGTGCCAGCAACCCCGGGGCGGGGGTGGGGAATGAGCAGTTCTTC.

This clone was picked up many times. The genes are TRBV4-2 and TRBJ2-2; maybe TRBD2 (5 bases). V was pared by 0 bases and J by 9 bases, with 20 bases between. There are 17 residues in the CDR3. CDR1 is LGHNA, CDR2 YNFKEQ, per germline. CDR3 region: CASSQDKVGENMRELFF. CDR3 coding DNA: TGTGCCAGCAGCCAAGATAAGGTGGGAGAAAACATGAGGGAGCTGTTTTTT.

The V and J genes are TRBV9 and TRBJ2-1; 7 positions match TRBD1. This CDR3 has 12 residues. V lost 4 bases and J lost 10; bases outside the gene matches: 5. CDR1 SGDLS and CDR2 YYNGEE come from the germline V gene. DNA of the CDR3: TGTGCCAGCAGCCTCGCACAGGGGGAGCAGTTCTTC. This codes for CASSLAQGEQFF.